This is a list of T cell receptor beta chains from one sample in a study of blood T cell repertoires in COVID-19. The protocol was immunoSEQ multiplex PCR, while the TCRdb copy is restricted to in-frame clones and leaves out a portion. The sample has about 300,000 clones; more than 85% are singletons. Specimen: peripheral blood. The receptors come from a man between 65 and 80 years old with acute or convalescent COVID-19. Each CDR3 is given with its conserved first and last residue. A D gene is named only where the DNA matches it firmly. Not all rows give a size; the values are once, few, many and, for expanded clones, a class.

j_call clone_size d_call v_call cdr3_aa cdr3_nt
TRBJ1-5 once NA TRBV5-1 CASAADPGNQPQHF TGCGCCAGCGCCGCCGATCCGGGGAATCAGCCCCAGCATTTT
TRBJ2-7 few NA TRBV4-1 CASSLRQAYEQYF TGCGCCAGCAGCCTGCGACAGGCCTACGAGCAGTACTTC
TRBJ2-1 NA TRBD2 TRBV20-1 CSVAGRDEQFF TGCAGCGTAGCCGGGAGGGATGAGCAGTTCTTC
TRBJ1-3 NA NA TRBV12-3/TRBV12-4 CASSIAEGNTIYF TGTGCCAGCAGTATTGCCGAGGGAAACACCATATATTTT
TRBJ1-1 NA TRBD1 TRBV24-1 CATMPAGGPNTEAFF TGTGCCACCATGCCAGCAGGGGGACCGAACACTGAAGCTTTCTTT
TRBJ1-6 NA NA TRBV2 CASSESTFDSPLHF TGTGCCAGCAGTGAGAGCACCTTTGATTCACCCCTCCACTTT
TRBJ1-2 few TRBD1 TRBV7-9 CASSFGSGTANYGYTF TGTGCCAGCAGCTTTGGATCTGGGACAGCTAACTATGGCTACACCTTC
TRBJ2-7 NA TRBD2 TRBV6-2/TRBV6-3 CASSYSRLAGGYEQYF TGTGCCAGCAGTTACTCGAGGCTAGCGGGAGGCTACGAGCAGTACTTC
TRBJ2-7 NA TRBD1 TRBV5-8 CALRDRGSQVVNEQYF TGTGCCCTGCGCGACAGGGGGAGCCAAGTCGTCAACGAGCAGTACTTC
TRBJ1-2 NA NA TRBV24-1 CATSEPTEQSGYTF TGTGCCACCAGTGAACCGACAGAACAATCTGGCTACACCTTC
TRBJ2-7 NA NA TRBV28 CASSLADYEQYF TGTGCCAGCAGTTTAGCAGACTACGAGCAGTACTTC
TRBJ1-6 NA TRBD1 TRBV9 CASSVAPGGGSPLHF TGTGCCAGCAGCGTAGCCCCAGGGGGTGGTTCACCCCTCCACTTT
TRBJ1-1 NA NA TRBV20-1 CSAEDRAEAFF TGCAGTGCCGAAGACCGGGCTGAAGCTTTCTTT
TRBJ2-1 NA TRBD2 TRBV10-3 CAISASSGGKGEQFF TGTGCCATCAGTGCATCTAGCGGGGGGAAGGGTGAGCAGTTCTTC
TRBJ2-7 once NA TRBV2 CASSFAGAGFDEQYF TGTGCCAGCAGTTTCGCAGGGGCTGGTTTTGACGAGCAGTACTTC
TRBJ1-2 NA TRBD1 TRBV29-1 CSARDRVRGGYTF TGCAGCGCACGGGACAGGGTTAGGGGTGGCTACACCTTC